This T cell receptor (beta chain) was found in a study of T cell responses to AZD1222 COVID-19 vaccine. General study results and limits: Two AZD1222 administrations were followed by greater Spike-specific TCR breadth and depth. Clonal diversity may have been underestimated, and the donors were mostly white British, with more females than males. The study reported that nearly half of spike-specific TCRs target unmutated variant regions.

For this clone: Its specificity is not known.

The CDR3 covers 12 residues. The V end was cut by 3 bases, the J end by 3 bases, with 6 bases between. Germline V gives CDR1 SGHTA, CDR2 FQGNSA. The repertoire was sequenced with immunoSEQ multiplex PCR; TCRdb's copy has only in-frame clones and lacks some. The top ten clones hold around 2% of a sample with approximately 100,000 clones, around 94% of them seen once. The genes are TRBV7-2 and TRBJ2-7, with unresolved D. The clonotype was recovered from an adult in good health. Sequences were derived from peripheral blood, sampled on day 0 of AZD1222 vaccination. DNA for the CDR3: TGTGCCAGCAGCTTGCCGCGCTACGAGCAGTACTTC. Residues: CASSLPRYEQYF.